There are many counts of the clone carrying this T cell receptor beta chain. As yet, its antigen is unknown. From the 5' RACE reads, TCRdb called clonotypes with MiXCR, one entry per CDR3 protein. The data contain approximately 590,000 distinct CDR3 sequences, more than 9% of them singletons. The data were obtained in a study of identical twins. Study-level results: Out-of-frame TCR alpha sharing observed in monozygotic twins exceeded model estimates.

The germline V gene encodes CDR1 DFQATT and CDR2 SNEGSKA (reference sequence). The ends lost 5 bases at V and 1 base at J; junction bases unmatched: 4. This CDR3 is built from 13 residues. These same data were also listed under a study on yellow fever vaccine responses in identical twins.

Sequences were obtained from PBMCs. The chain uses TRBV20-1 and TRBJ2-7; 8 positions agree with TRBD1. The TCR sequence derives from a woman aged 18-29 years in good health. Written as DNA, the CDR3 is TGCAGTGCTCCCGACAGGGGATCCTACGAGCAGTACTTC. This gives the protein CSAPDRGSYEQYF.